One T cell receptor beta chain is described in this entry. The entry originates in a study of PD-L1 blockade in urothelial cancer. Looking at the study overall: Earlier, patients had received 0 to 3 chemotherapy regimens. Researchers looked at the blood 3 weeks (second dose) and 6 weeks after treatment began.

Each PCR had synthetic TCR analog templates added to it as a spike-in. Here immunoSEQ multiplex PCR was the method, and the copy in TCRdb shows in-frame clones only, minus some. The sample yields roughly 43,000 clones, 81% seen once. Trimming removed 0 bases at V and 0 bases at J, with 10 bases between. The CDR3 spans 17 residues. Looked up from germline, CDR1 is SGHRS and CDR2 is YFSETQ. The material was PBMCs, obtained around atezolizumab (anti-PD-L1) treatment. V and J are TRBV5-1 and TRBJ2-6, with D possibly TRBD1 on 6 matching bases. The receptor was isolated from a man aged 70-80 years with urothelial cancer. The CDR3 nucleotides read TGCGCCAGCAGCTTGGGACAGGTCCTCTCTGGGGCCAACGTCCTGACTTTC. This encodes CASSLGQVLSGANVLTF. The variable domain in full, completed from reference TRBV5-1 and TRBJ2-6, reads KAGVTQTPRYLIKTRGQQVTLSCSPISGHRSVSWYQQTPGQGLQFLFEYFSETQRNKGNFPGRFSGRQFSNSRSEMNVSTLELGDSALYLCASSLGQVLSGANVLTFGAGSRLTVL.